The text below deals with one TCR beta chain. Its antigen is not known. The method was immunoSEQ multiplex PCR; TCRdb's version includes in-frame clones alone and lacks a portion of them. The table has around 120,000 clones, about 91% seen once. Per the germline V gene, CDR1 is SGHVS and CDR2 is FQNEAQ. Trimming took 5 bases from V and 9 from J, leaving 20 bases between them. CDR3 length equals 15 residues. This specimen belongs to a study of T cell responses to AZD1222 COVID-19 vaccine. Study-level findings and limits: Sampling captured repertoires only after the peak T cell response. Reportedly, nearly half of unique spike TCRs recognized epitopes outside B.1.351/B.1.1.7 mutations. White British ancestry dominated among donors, who included more females, and clonal diversity was possibly underestimated.

The chain couples TRBV7-8 to TRBJ1-5; no reliable D call. This receptor was identified in an adult in good health. The source material was peripheral blood, sampled on day 0 of AZD1222 vaccination. The chain's CDR3 is CASSATGPYYGPQHF. In DNA form, the CDR3 reads TGTGCCAGCAGCGCCACCGGGCCCTACTATGGGCCCCAGCATTTT.